These T cell receptor beta chains were read from a single sample in a study of shared clonotypes between healthy human individuals. The table came from immunoSEQ multiplex PCR; TCRdb's copy has only in-frame clones and leaves some out. The data hold over a million clones, with 75% to 85% observed a single time. Sequences were obtained from memory CD4+ T cells from PBMCs. Every receptor here comes from a man between 18 and 35 years old in good health. Some clones in this sample may be carry-over from other donors' samples. The CDR3 runs from the conserved cysteine through the conserved F or W. A D gene is named only where the DNA matches it firmly. Part of the rows lack a size; the others show once, few, many or a class for expanded clones.

TRBJ2-3 | many | - | TRBV7-6 | TGTGCCAGCAGCTTAGGATTAGGGACAGATACGCAGTATTTT | CASSLGLGTDTQYF
TRBJ2-1 | - | - | TRBV5-1 | TGCGCCAGCAGCTTGGCAGCGAGAGACAATGAGCAGTTCTTC | CASSLAARDNEQFF
TRBJ2-2 | - | TRBD1 | TRBV7-3 | TGTGCCAGCAGCCCCGGACAGGGGAGGGCCGGGGAGCTGTTTTTT | CASSPGQGRAGELFF
TRBJ1-2 | - | TRBD1 | TRBV4-1 | TGCGCCAGCAGCCAATACGACAGGGCCATTATGGGACGAACCTTC | CASSQYDRAIMGRTF
TRBJ2-3 | - | TRBD2 | TRBV9 | TGTGCCAGCAGCTCCGGGACTAGCGGGTACACAGATACGCAGTATTTT | CASSSGTSGYTDTQYF
TRBJ2-3 | - | TRBD2 | TRBV28 | TGTGCCAGCAGTTCCCGCGGGGGTGGCACAGATACGCAGTATTTT | CASSSRGGGTDTQYF
TRBJ2-4 | - | TRBD1 | TRBV30 | TGTGCCTGGAGTCCCGATTGGACAGGGGGAAACATTCAGTACTTC | CAWSPDWTGGNIQYF
TRBJ1-2 | - | - | TRBV9 | TGTGCCAGCAGCGTTGGGACGGCTAACTATGGCTACACCTTC | CASSVGTANYGYTF
TRBJ2-2 | - | - | TRBV28 | TGTGCCAGCAGATCCGGGACGACGACCACCGGGGAGCTGTTTTTT | CASRSGTTTTGELFF
TRBJ2-3 | - | TRBD1 | TRBV5-1 | TGCGCCAGCAGCTACGAACAGGGGGCCGCAGATACGCAGTATTTT | CASSYEQGAADTQYF
TRBJ2-5 | once | TRBD2 | TRBV5-1 | TGCGCCAGCAGCCATAGAGGACTAGCGGACCAAGAGACCCAGTACTTC | CASSHRGLADQETQYF
TRBJ2-7 | - | TRBD2 | TRBV27 | TGTGCCAGCAGTTTATCGAATCTGGCGGGAGGGCCTTACGAGCAGTACTTC | CASSLSNLAGGPYEQYF
TRBJ2-2 | few | - | TRBV6-6 | TGTGCCAGCAGGAACACTAACACCGGGGAGCTGTTTTTT | CASRNTNTGELFF
TRBJ2-1 | once | TRBD2 | TRBV29-1 | TGCAGCGTTGAAGGGGGCGGGAGGATCTACAATGAGCAGTTCTTC | CSVEGGGRIYNEQFF
TRBJ1-1 | - | - | TRBV18 | TGTGCCAGCTCCCCACTCAATATGGGAGGCACTGAAGCTTTCTTT | CASSPLNMGGTEAFF
TRBJ1-3 | - | - | TRBV5-6 | TGTGCCAGCAGCTTAGGGGACGCCCGCTCTGGAAACACCATATATTTT | CASSLGDARSGNTIYF
TRBJ1-5 | - | - | TRBV28 | TGTGCCAGCAGTTGGGGGGTGGGGATTCCCCTTAGCAATCAGCCCCAGCATTTT | CASSWGVGIPLSNQPQHF
TRBJ2-1 | - | TRBD1 | TRBV28 | TGTGCCAGCAGTTTTGGGACAGGGTTCCATGAGCAGTTCTTC | CASSFGTGFHEQFF
TRBJ2-1 | - | TRBD2 | TRBV7-2 | TGTGCCAGCAGCTTATGGGACTATCCTTACAATGAGCAGTTCTTC | CASSLWDYPYNEQFF
TRBJ2-1 | many | - | TRBV4-1 | TGCGCCAGCAGCCAAGTTTCGCAGCGGTACAATGAGCAGTTCTTC | CASSQVSQRYNEQFF
TRBJ2-4 | - | - | TRBV5-6 | TGTGCCAGCAGCTTAAGGCGGGACATTCAGTACTTC | CASSLRRDIQYF
TRBJ2-3 | - | - | TRBV4-3 | TGCGCCAGCAGCCAAAGTGGGGCCACAGATACGCAGTATTTT | CASSQSGATDTQYF
TRBJ2-3 | - | - | TRBV15 | TGTGCCACCAGCAGAGATCGAACCGGGAAAGGGGATACGCAGTATTTT | CATSRDRTGKGDTQYF
TRBJ2-6 | - | - | TRBV19 | TGTGCCAGTAGTACCCGGGCCTCTGGGGCCAACGTCCTGACTTTC | CASSTRASGANVLTF
TRBJ2-2 | - | - | TRBV5-1 | TGCGCCAGCAGCCGACCCGCCACCGGGGAGCTGTTTTTT | CASSRPATGELFF
TRBJ1-2 | - | - | TRBV5-6 | TGTGCCAGCAGCTTGGATGGCAGGGGAGCTTATGGCTACACCTTC | CASSLDGRGAYGYTF
TRBJ2-7 | - | TRBD1 | TRBV2 | TGTGCCAGCAGTGTGGACAGGGGCGGCGAGCAGTACTTC | CASSVDRGGEQYF
TRBJ2-7 | - | - | TRBV11-2 | TGTGCCAGCAGCCTTGGGGGGGCCATAGGTGAGCAGTACTTC | CASSLGGAIGEQYF
TRBJ2-1 | - | - | TRBV19 | TGTGCCAGTAGTATAGTAGGAGGGAGCTCCTACAATGAGCAGTTCTTC | CASSIVGGSSYNEQFF
TRBJ1-5 | once | - | TRBV28 | TGTGCCAGCAGTTTTATTCGGGCACAGGGTAATCAGCCCCAGCATTTT | CASSFIRAQGNQPQHF
TRBJ2-1 | - | TRBD2 | TRBV20-1 | TGCAGTGCACCCGGGGACTACAGACCGTTCTTC | CSAPGDYRPFF
TRBJ1-1 | - | - | TRBV5-4 | TGTGCCAGCAGCTCAACCGGGGGACACACTGAAGCTTTCTTT | CASSSTGGHTEAFF
TRBJ1-1 | few | - | TRBV7-2 | TGTGCCAGCAGCTTATCGGGCAGGGAAGCTTTCTTT | CASSLSGREAFF
TRBJ2-3 | - | - | TRBV5-3 | TGTGCCAGAAGCTATAGCACAGATACGCAGTATTTT | CARSYSTDTQYF
TRBJ2-1 | - | TRBD2 | TRBV7-9 | TGTGCCAGCAGCGTTAGCGGGAGAGGTGACAATGAGCAGTTCTTC | CASSVSGRGDNEQFF
TRBJ1-2 | - | TRBD1 | TRBV28 | TGTGCCACTATCCGACAGGGGAACTATGGCTACACCTTC | CATIRQGNYGYTF
TRBJ2-5 | few | - | TRBV2 | TGTGCCAGCAGTGATAGCAGAGAGACCCAGTACTTC | CASSDSRETQYF
TRBJ2-2 | - | TRBD1 | TRBV10-1 | TGCGCCAGCGGACGGACAGGGGCAGCGAACACCGGGGAGCTGTTTTTT | CASGRTGAANTGELFF
TRBJ2-1 | - | TRBD1 | TRBV28 | TGTGCCAGCAGTGACAGGGCTAGCTCCTACAATGAGCAGTTCTTC | CASSDRASSYNEQFF
TRBJ2-1 | - | TRBD2 | TRBV15 | TGTGCCACCAGCAGAGATGGGCTAGCGGGAGTAGGTGATGAGCAGTTCTTC | CATSRDGLAGVGDEQFF
TRBJ2-7 | - | TRBD2 | TRBV7-9 | TGTGCCAGCAGCGCGAGCGGGAGCAGGGAGCAGTACTTC | CASSASGSREQYF
TRBJ1-3 | - | - | TRBV20-1 | TGCAGTGTAAACTCTGGAAACACCATATATTTT | CSVNSGNTIYF
TRBJ1-5 | - | TRBD1 | TRBV2 | TGTGCCAGCAGTGGAGGGGGCTCCGTGCCCCAGCATTTT | CASSGGGSVPQHF